Each of the 32 T cell receptor beta chains below was sequenced from the same sample in a study of beta chain features in type 1 diabetes. Expressed TCRB transcripts got sequenced, as all isolated RNA was reverse transcribed. The repertoire was sequenced with immunoSEQ multiplex PCR; TCRdb's copy has only in-frame clones and lacks some. The sample has tens of thousands of clones, roughly 39% seen once; the top ten hold around 1.5%. No cognate antigen is known for these TCRs. Study-wide results and limits: Type 1 diabetes patients showed a moderate but significant shortening of TCRB CDR3s in all four CD4+ subsets.

Material: Tregs from blood. Source of these receptors: a man aged 25-45 years with type 1 diabetes.

The chain is built from TRBV7-9 and TRBJ1-1; 7 nucleotides align to TRBD1. Germline V gives CDR1 SEHNR, CDR2 FQNEAQ (reference sequence). V shed 2 bases, J shed 1 base, and the junction held 1 base outside the gene matches. CDR3 length: 14 residues. The CDR3 region is CASSLRTGNTEAFF. Written as DNA, the CDR3 is TGTGCCAGCAGCTTAAGGACAGGGAACACTGAAGCTTTCTTT.

On this clone itself: One end of the junction is discordant with germline, which a read error may explain. This chain connects TRBV23-1 to TRBJ1-1; TRBD1 is a possible D gene (5 bases). TRBV23-1 is flagged as an ORF with uncertain function. The CDR3 runs 17 residues. The CDR3 protein is CASSQSRRGRLNSEAFF. CDR3 nucleotide sequence: TGCGCCAGCAGTCAATCTAGGCGGGGCAGGCTGAACTCTGAAGCTTTCTTT.

This sequence joins TRBV6-6 and TRBJ2-7; possibly TRBD1 for D (6 bases). Germline-derived CDR1 and CDR2 are MNHNY and SVGAGI (reference sequence). V lost 0 bases and J lost 0, with 12 bases in between. This CDR3 region has 16 residues. The CDR3 sequence is CASSYSKAGDSYEQYF. In nucleotides, the CDR3 is TGTGCCAGCAGTTACTCGAAGGCAGGGGACTCCTACGAGCAGTACTTC.

The chain recombines TRBV28 with TRBJ1-2, with 10 bases aligning to TRBD1. The CDR3 runs to 16 residues. The ends lost 5 bases at V and 3 bases at J; junction bases unmatched: 9. Per germline, CDR1 MDHEN and CDR2 SYDVKM. CDR3 loop: CASSGQGQGVHYGYTF. DNA for the CDR3: TGTGCCAGCAGTGGACAAGGACAGGGGGTCCACTATGGCTACACCTTC.

The rearrangement links TRBV27 to TRBJ2-3; 7 bases are shared with TRBD2. Per germline, CDR1 MNHEY and CDR2 SMNVEV (reference sequence). The length of the CDR3 is 15 residues. With V trimmed by 6 bases and J by 2 bases, 8 bases remained unmatched. The CDR3 DNA reads TGTGCCAGCAGCGGGGAGGGCGCGAACACAGATACGCAGTATTTT. The encoded protein is CASSGEGANTDTQYF.

V usage is TRBV25-1 and J usage is TRBJ2-7; 8 bases line up with TRBD2. J lost 0 bases, V lost 3 bases, and 7 bases had no gene match. Germline CDR1 MGHDK, CDR2 SYGVNS. This CDR3 region has 16 residues. The DNA of the CDR3 is TGTGCCAGCAGTGAGGTGATAGCGGGGACCTCCTACGAGCAGTACTTC. As protein: CASSEVIAGTSYEQYF.

This clone appeared a few times. V is TRBV20-1 and J is TRBJ2-7; possibly TRBD2 for D (5 bases). The germline gives CDR1 DFQATT, CDR2 SNEGSKA (reference sequence). V lost 5 bases to trimming and J lost 7 bases, with 12 bases between them. The CDR3 consists of 11 residues. The CDR3 coding sequence is TGCAGTGCTTCCCATAGCGAAGAGCAGTACTTC. Translating it yields CSASHSEEQYF.

This clone was seen more than once but under ten times. This rearrangement joins TRBV23-1 to TRBJ2-3; TRBD1 is a possible D gene (6 bases). TRBV23-1 is classed as an ORF, of uncertain function. The CDR3 runs to 17 residues. Trimming shortened V by 1 base and J by 1 base, and 15 bases separated the two germline ends. The CDR3 protein is CASSQFNPRQGTDTQYF. DNA of the CDR3: TGCGCCAGCAGTCAATTTAATCCGAGACAGGGCACAGATACGCAGTATTTT.

A remark on this clone: One end of the junction varies from germline; a read error may be responsible. The chain has TRBV28 and TRBJ2-7, with D maybe TRBD1 (5 bases). The CDR3 runs to 14 residues. The V gene's germline CDR1 is MDHEN and CDR2 SYDVKM. In nucleotides, the CDR3 is TGTGCCAGCAATACAGGCGCGGCTACCTACGAGCGGTACTTC. It encodes CASNTGAATYERYF.

The chain is built from TRBV13 and TRBJ2-5, with 13 bases fitting TRBD2. Germline assignment: CDR1 PRHDT and CDR2 FYEKMQ (reference sequence). Trimming removed 8 bases from V and 5 bases from J; junction bases left unmatched: 5. The CDR3 runs to 14 residues. Written as DNA, the CDR3 is TGTGCCAGCGGACTAGCGGGAGTTGGGGAGACCCAGTACTTC. Translating gives CASGLAGVGETQYF.

The CDR3 loop reads CASRAGVGKTLYNEQFF. CDR3 DNA: TGTGCCAGCAGGGCGGGGGTAGGGAAGACCCTCTACAATGAGCAGTTCTTC. The gene calls are TRBV5-4 and TRBJ2-1, with 7 bases aligning to TRBD2. V shed 5 bases, J shed 3 bases, and the junction held 14 bases outside the gene matches. Germline loops: CDR1 SGHNT, CDR2 YYREEE (reference sequence). The CDR3 runs to 17 residues.

This clone was observed a single time. The chain carries TRBV5-5 and TRBJ2-5; D is uncertain. V lost 0 bases and J lost 0, with 6 bases in between. The CDR3 length is 14 residues. The germline V gene encodes CDR1 SGHKS and CDR2 YYEKEE (reference sequence). CDR3 sequence: CASSLALHQETQYF. In DNA form, the CDR3 reads TGTGCCAGCAGCTTGGCCCTCCACCAAGAGACCCAGTACTTC.

The chain carries TRBV4-3 and TRBJ2-3, with TRBD2 identical over 11 bases. The CDR3 covers 18 residues. Germline-derived CDR1 and CDR2 are LGHNA and YSLEER. V lost 4 bases to trimming and J lost 2 bases; unmatched junction nucleotides: 11. The CDR3 loop reads CASSRGGLAGGSTDTQYF. CDR3 in DNA: TGCGCCAGCAGCCGTGGGGGGCTAGCGGGGGGATCCACAGATACGCAGTATTTT.

This clone was detected only a few times. The genes are TRBV2 and TRBJ1-5, with TRBD1 matching 9 bases. This CDR3 spans 14 amino acids. After removal of 6 bases from V and 6 bases from J, the junction contained 6 bases not matched to a gene. The germline CDR1 and CDR2 sequences are SNHLY and FYNNEI. The CDR3 is CASRAGTGFQPQHF. CDR3 nucleotides: TGTGCCAGCAGAGCCGGGACAGGGTTTCAGCCCCAGCATTTT.

The chain is built from TRBV5-6 and TRBJ1-6, with D maybe TRBD1 (5 bases). Per germline, CDR1 SGHDT and CDR2 YYEEEE. The CDR3 has 17 residues. The V end lost 3 bases, the J end lost 9 bases, and 22 bases lay between the germline ends. CDR3 sequence: CASSSDFGGYMSSPLHF. In nucleotides, the CDR3 is TGTGCCAGCAGCTCTGACTTCGGGGGGTACATGAGTTCACCCCTCCACTTT.

The chain carries TRBV9 and TRBJ1-6; the D gene is possibly TRBD1 (6 bases). Germline-derived CDR1 and CDR2 are SGDLS and YYNGEE. The CDR3 is made up of 16 amino acids. V gave up 3 bases and J gave up 6 bases, with 16 bases separating them. This CDR3 is CASSARSGGRNSPLHF. CDR3 coding DNA: TGTGCCAGCAGCGCGAGGTCGGGGGGGCGTAATTCACCCCTCCACTTT. The full variable domain, rest sourced from reference TRBV9 and TRBJ1-6, is DSGVTQTPKHLITATGQRVTLRCSPRSGDLSVYWYQQSLDQGLQFLIQYYNGEERAKGNILERFSAQQFPDLHSELNLSSLELGDSALYFCASSARSGGRNSPLHFGNGTRLTVT.

This chain links TRBV4-2 with TRBJ1-2; unclear D gene. The germline gives CDR1 LGHNA, CDR2 YNFKEQ. The CDR3 length is 14 residues. Trimming took off 0 bases at V and 2 bases at J, with 7 bases between the two ends. This CDR3 reads CASSQERVNYGYTF. The DNA of the CDR3 is TGTGCCAGCAGCCAAGAACGGGTGAACTATGGCTACACCTTC.

This clone was found a few times. This chain uses TRBV28 with TRBJ2-5; no definite D call. Looked up from germline, CDR1 is MDHEN and CDR2 is SYDVKM. V was shortened by 0 bases and J by 4 bases, with 12 bases between the two germline ends. CDR3 length: 15 residues. CDR3 region: CASSLWFRALETQYF. The DNA of the CDR3 is TGTGCCAGCAGTTTATGGTTCCGAGCTTTAGAGACCCAGTACTTC.

The J gene is TRBJ2-7, the V gene TRBV19; TRBD2 agrees at 11 bases. This CDR3 region has 17 residues. Germline V gives CDR1 LNHDA, CDR2 SQIVND (reference sequence). V dropped 5 bases and J dropped 7; count of bases not matched to a gene: 16. The CDR3 is CASSPVEGTSGGREQYF. In DNA, the CDR3 is TGTGCCAGTAGTCCGGTCGAGGGGACTAGCGGAGGGCGGGAGCAGTACTTC.

This clone was detected a few times. The rearrangement links TRBV7-2 to TRBJ2-1; TRBD2 aligns across 8 bases. CDR3 length: 19 residues. Trimming at V came to 5 bases and at J to 0 bases, leaving 15 bases not matched to a gene. Germline V CDR1 and CDR2: SGHTA, FQGNSA. DNA for the CDR3: TGTGCCAGCAGCGGGCTAGCGGGCCCTGCTTATAGCTCCTACAATGAGCAGTTCTTC. Protein sequence: CASSGLAGPAYSSYNEQFF.

This rearrangement joins TRBV5-4 to TRBJ2-2; a weak D match, TRBD2 (6 bases). The CDR3 covers 15 residues. CDR1 and CDR2 from the germline V gene are SGHNT and YYREEE (reference sequence). The V gene lost 3 bases and the J gene lost 6 bases, with 15 bases spanning the gap. CDR3: CASSSRLDRAGELFF. DNA of the CDR3: TGTGCCAGCAGCTCCCGACTAGATCGGGCCGGGGAGCTGTTTTTT. The full variable domain, completed using reference TRBV5-4 and TRBJ2-2, is ETGVTQSPTHLIKTRGQQVTLRCSSQSGHNTVSWYQQALGQGPQFIFQYYREEENGRGNFPPRFSGLQFPNYSSELNVNALELDDSALYLCASSSRLDRAGELFFGEGSRLTVL.

This clone was seen a handful of times. The chain links TRBV5-1 to TRBJ2-7; 10 bases line up with TRBD1. The CDR3 totals 16 residues. Germline CDR1 is SGHRS and CDR2 is YFSETQ. V lost 4 bases to trimming and J lost 3 bases; unmatched junction nucleotides: 10. The DNA for the CDR3 is TGCGCCAGCAGCAGATCCGGGACAGGGGTACGCTACGAGCAGTACTTC. This gives the protein CASSRSGTGVRYEQYF.

This clone was observed a few times. The CDR3 protein is CASSFLAGGNEKLFF. The CDR3 coding sequence is TGTGCCAGCAGTTTCTTGGCAGGGGGGAATGAAAAACTGTTTTTT. This rearrangement joins TRBV28 to TRBJ1-4; 7 positions match TRBD1. Germline CDR1 MDHEN, CDR2 SYDVKM. CDR3 length: 15 amino acids. Trimming at V came to 3 bases and at J to 5 bases, leaving 6 bases not matched to a gene.

This rearrangement joins TRBV7-8 to TRBJ2-5, with D perhaps TRBD2 (5 bases). V was clipped by 4 bases and J by 3 bases, with 12 bases between them. The germline gives CDR1 SGHVS, CDR2 FQNEAQ. The CDR3 loop spans 14 amino acids. CDR3 DNA: TGTGCCAGCAGCTCCCTTGTGCGGGAAGAGACCCAGTACTTC. This translates into CASSSLVREETQYF.

This chain joins TRBV5-6 and TRBJ2-5; 10 positions match TRBD1. The J call may be faulty, since TRBJ2-7 better matches the DNA end. The CDR3 spans 16 residues. The germline V gene has CDR1 SGHDT and CDR2 YYEEEE. CDR3 sequence (DNA): TGTGCCAGCAGCTCTACGAGACAGGGGGCGACCTACGAGCAGTACTTC. It translates to CASSSTRQGATYEQYF.

This clone has a handful of counts. This chain uses TRBV18 with TRBJ2-7; 7 bases map to TRBD1. CDR1 and CDR2 (germline): KGHSH, LQKENI. This CDR3 contains 14 residues. Trimming removed 3 bases from V and 2 bases from J; junction bases left unmatched: 4. The CDR3 protein is CASSPATGPYEQYF. For the CDR3, the DNA is TGTGCCAGCTCACCCGCGACAGGGCCCTACGAGCAGTACTTC.

V usage is TRBV5-4 and J usage is TRBJ2-7; no definite D call. Germline V CDR1 and CDR2: SGHNT, YYREEE (reference sequence). Trimming took 0 bases from V and 6 from J, leaving 13 bases between them. The CDR3 spans 14 residues. Here the CDR3 DNA reads TGTGCCAGCAGCTTGGCCGATCTAGTTGGCGAGCAGTACTTC. It codes for CASSLADLVGEQYF.

V usage is TRBV5-1 and J usage is TRBJ2-3, with TRBD2 identical over 8 bases. The CDR3 runs 15 residues. The J segment lost 2 bases and the V segment lost 6 bases, leaving 8 bases of the junction unmatched. Germline V gene lookup returns CDR1 SGHRS and CDR2 YFSETQ. In nucleotides, the CDR3 is TGCGCCAGCAAAGACTTAGCGGGGTCCACAGATACGCAGTATTTT. This translates into CASKDLAGSTDTQYF.

The chain has TRBV2 and TRBJ2-1; 9 bases are shared with TRBD1. Trimming at V came to 8 bases and at J to 2 bases, leaving 10 bases not matched to a gene. Germline loops: CDR1 SNHLY, CDR2 FYNNEI. The CDR3 is 16 residues long. The CDR3 loop reads CASGVPTGGPYNEQFF. CDR3 in DNA: TGTGCCAGCGGTGTGCCAACAGGGGGCCCCTACAATGAGCAGTTCTTC. The variable domain in full, completed from reference TRBV2 and TRBJ2-1, reads EPEVTQTPSHQVTQMGQEVILRCVPISNHLYFYWYRQILGQKVEFLVSFYNNEISEKSEIFDDQFSVERPDGSNFTLKIRSTKLEDSAMYFCASGVPTGGPYNEQFFGPGTRLTVL.

The gene calls are TRBV27 and TRBJ1-2; tentatively, D is TRBD1 (6 bases). Germline CDR1 is MNHEY and CDR2 is SMNVEV (reference sequence). The ends were cut back, 5 bases at V and 8 bases at J, with 12 bases in the middle. The CDR3 runs to 12 residues. CDR3 in amino acids: CASSPQGEGYTF. The DNA for the CDR3 is TGTGCCAGCAGTCCACAGGGAGAAGGCTACACCTTC.

This clone was observed a few times. This rearrangement joins TRBV19 to TRBJ2-7, with no clear D. Deletions cut 5 bases from V and 4 bases from J, with 12 bases between. Germline V gene lookup returns CDR1 LNHDA and CDR2 SQIVND (reference sequence). CDR3 length: 13 residues. The CDR3 is CASSRSVLYEQYF. For the CDR3, the DNA is TGTGCCAGTAGTCGGTCGGTTTTATACGAGCAGTACTTC.

This clone showed up just a few times. The rearrangement joins TRBV27 to TRBJ1-4; 9 bases map to TRBD1. This CDR3 is 12 amino acids long. Germline assignment: CDR1 MNHEY and CDR2 SMNVEV (reference sequence). The V segment lost 8 bases and the J segment 7 bases; nucleotides outside the gene matches: 2. The CDR3 DNA reads as TGTGCCAGCGGGGGACAGGGTGAAAAACTGTTTTTT. Encoded protein: CASGGQGEKLFF.